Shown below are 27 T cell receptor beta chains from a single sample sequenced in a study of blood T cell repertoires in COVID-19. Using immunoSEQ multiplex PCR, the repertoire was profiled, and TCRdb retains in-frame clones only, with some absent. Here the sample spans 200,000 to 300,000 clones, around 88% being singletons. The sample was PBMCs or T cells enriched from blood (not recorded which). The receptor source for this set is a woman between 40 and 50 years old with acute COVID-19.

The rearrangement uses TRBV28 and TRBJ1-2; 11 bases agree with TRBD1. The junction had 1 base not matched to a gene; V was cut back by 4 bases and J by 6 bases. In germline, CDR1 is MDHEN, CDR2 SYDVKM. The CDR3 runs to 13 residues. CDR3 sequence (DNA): TGTGCCAGCAGTTGGGACAGGGGGGATGGCTACACCTTC. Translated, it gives CASSWDRGDGYTF.

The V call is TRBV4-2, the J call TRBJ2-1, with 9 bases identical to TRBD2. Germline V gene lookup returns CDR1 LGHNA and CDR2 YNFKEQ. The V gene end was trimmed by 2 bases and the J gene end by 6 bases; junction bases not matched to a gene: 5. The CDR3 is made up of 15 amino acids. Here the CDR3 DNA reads TGTGCCAGCAGCCAAAAGACTAGCGGAGTCAATGAGCAGTTCTTC. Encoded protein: CASSQKTSGVNEQFF.

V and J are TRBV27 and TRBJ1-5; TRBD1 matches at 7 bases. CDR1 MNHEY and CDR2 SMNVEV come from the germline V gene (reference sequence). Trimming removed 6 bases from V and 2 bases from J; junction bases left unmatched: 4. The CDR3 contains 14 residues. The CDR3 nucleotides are TGTGCCAGCAGGACAGGGCGAGGCAATCAGCCCCAGCATTTT. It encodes CASRTGRGNQPQHF.

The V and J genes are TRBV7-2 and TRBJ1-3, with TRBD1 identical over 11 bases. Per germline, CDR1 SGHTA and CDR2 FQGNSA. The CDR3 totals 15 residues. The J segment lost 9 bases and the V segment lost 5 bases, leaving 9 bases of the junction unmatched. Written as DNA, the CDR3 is TGTGCCAGCAGCCCCGCGGACAGGGGGCTTGGCACCATATATTTT. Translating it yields CASSPADRGLGTIYF.

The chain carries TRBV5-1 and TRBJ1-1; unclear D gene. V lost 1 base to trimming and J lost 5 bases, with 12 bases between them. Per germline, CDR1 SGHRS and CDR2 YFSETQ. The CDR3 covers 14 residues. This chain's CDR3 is CASSLSGADTEAFF. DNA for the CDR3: TGCGCCAGCAGCTTGAGTGGAGCTGATACTGAAGCTTTCTTT. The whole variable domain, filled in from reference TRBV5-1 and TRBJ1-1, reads KAGVTQTPRYLIKTRGQQVTLSCSPISGHRSVSWYQQTPGQGLQFLFEYFSETQRNKGNFPGRFSGRQFSNSRSEMNVSTLELGDSALYLCASSLSGADTEAFFGQGTRLTVV.

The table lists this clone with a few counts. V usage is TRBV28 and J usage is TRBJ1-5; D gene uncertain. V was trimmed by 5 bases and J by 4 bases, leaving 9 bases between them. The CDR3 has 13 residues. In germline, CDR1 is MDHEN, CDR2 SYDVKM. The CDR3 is CASSVPLNQPQHF. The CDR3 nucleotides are TGTGCCAGCAGTGTACCTCTAAATCAGCCCCAGCATTTT.

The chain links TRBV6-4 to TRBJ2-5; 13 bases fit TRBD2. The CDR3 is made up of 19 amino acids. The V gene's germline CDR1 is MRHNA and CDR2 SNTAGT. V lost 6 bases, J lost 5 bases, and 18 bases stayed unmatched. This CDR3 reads CASRSTSGRALMAWETQYF. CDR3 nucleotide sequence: TGTGCCAGCAGATCCACTAGCGGGAGGGCCCTAATGGCGTGGGAGACCCAGTACTTC.

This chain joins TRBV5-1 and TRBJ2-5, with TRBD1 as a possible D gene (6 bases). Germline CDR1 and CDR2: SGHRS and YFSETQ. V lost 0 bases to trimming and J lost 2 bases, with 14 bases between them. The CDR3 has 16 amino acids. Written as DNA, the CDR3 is TGCGCCAGCAGCTTGGGGGGGCGGGCGGAGCAAGAGACCCAGTACTTC. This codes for CASSLGGRAEQETQYF.

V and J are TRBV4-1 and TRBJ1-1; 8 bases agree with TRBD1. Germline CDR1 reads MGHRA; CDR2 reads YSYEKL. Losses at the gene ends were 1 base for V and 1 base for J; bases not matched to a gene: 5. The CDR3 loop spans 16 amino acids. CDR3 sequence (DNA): TGCGCCAGCAGCCAAGGTCAGGGGGCGCGGAACACTGAAGCTTTCTTT. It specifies CASSQGQGARNTEAFF.

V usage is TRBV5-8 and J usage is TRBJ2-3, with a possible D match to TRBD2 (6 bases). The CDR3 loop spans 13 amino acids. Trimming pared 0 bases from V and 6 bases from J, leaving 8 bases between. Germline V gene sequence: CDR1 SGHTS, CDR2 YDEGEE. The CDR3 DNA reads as TGTGCCAGCAGCTTGGTGGGACTGGATACGCAGTATTTT. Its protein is CASSLVGLDTQYF.

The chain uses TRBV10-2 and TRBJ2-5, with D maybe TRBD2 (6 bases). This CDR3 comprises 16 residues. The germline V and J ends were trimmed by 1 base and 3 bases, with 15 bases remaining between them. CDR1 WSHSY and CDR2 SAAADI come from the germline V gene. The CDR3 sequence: CASSEFSLAAKETQYF. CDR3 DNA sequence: TGCGCCAGCAGTGAGTTTTCTTTAGCGGCGAAAGAGACCCAGTACTTC.

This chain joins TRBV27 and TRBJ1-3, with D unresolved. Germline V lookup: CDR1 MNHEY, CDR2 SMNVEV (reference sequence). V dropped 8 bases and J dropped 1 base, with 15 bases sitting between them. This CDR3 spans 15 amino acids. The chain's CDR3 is CASGWTGSSGNTIYF. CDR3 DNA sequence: TGTGCCAGCGGATGGACCGGGAGTTCTGGAAACACCATATATTTT.

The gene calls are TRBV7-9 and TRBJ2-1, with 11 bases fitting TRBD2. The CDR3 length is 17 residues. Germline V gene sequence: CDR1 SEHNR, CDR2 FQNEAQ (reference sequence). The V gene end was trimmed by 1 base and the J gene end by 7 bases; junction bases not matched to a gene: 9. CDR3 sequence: CASSLDPLAGGFNEQFF. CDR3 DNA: TGTGCCAGCAGCTTAGACCCCCTAGCGGGAGGCTTTAATGAGCAGTTCTTC.

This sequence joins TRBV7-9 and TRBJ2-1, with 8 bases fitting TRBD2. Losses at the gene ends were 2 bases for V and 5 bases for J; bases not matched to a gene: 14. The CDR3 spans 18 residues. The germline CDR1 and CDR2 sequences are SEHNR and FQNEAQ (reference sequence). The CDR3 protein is CASSLKPLTSALDNEQFF. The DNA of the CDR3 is TGTGCCAGCAGCTTAAAACCCTTGACTAGCGCCTTGGACAATGAGCAGTTCTTC.

The CDR3 DNA reads TGCGCCAGCAGCTTCACAGGGCCTTTTTATGGAAACACCATATATTTT. Its protein product is CASSFTGPFYGNTIYF. The genes are TRBV5-1 and TRBJ1-3; maybe TRBD1 (6 bases). CDR1 is SGHRS, CDR2 YFSETQ, per germline. This CDR3 region has 16 residues. The V end lost 2 bases, the J end lost 3 bases, and 15 bases lay between the germline ends.

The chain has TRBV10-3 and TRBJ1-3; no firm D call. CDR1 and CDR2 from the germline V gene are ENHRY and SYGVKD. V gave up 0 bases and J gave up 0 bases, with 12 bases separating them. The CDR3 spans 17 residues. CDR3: CAISESPPIISGNTIYF. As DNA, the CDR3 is TGTGCCATCAGTGAGTCCCCTCCTATTATCTCTGGAAACACCATATATTTT.

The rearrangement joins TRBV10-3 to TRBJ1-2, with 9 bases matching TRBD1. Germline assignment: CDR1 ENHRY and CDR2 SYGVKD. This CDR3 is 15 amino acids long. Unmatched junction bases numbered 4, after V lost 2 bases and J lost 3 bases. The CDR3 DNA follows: TGTGCCATCAGTGAGACGGGGGACAGGGACTATGGCTACACCTTC. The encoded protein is CAISETGDRDYGYTF.

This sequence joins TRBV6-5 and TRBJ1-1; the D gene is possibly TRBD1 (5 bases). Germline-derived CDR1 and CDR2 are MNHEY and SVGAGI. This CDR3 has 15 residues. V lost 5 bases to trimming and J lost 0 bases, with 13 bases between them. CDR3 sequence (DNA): TGTGCCAGCAGTCGCGAGACAGCTATGAACACTGAAGCTTTCTTT. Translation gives CASSRETAMNTEAFF.

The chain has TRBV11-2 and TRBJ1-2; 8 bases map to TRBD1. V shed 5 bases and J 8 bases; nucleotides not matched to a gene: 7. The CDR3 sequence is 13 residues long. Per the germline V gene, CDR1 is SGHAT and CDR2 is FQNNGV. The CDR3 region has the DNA TGTGCCAGCAGCCTCCAGGGGGCGCTGGGCTACACCTTC. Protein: CASSLQGALGYTF.

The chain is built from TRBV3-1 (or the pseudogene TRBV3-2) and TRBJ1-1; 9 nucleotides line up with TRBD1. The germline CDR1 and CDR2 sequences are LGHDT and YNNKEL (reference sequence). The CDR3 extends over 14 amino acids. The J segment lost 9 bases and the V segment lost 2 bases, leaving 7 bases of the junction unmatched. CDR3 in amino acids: CASSQPGQGGKAFF. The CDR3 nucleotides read TGTGCCAGCAGCCAACCGGGACAGGGAGGAAAAGCTTTCTTT.

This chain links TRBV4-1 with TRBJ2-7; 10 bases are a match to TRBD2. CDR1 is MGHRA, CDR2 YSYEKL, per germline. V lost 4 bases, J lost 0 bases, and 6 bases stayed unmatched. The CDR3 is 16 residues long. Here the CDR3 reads CASSPRPSGSSYEQYF. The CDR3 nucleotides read TGCGCCAGCAGCCCTAGGCCTAGCGGGAGCTCCTACGAGCAGTACTTC.

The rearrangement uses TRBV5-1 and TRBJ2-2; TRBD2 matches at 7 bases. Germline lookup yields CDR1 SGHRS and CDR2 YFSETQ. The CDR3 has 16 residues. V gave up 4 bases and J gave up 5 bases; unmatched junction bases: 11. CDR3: CASSPTGTTTTGELFF. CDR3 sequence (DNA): TGCGCCAGCAGCCCGACCGGGACTACCACTACCGGGGAGCTGTTTTTT.

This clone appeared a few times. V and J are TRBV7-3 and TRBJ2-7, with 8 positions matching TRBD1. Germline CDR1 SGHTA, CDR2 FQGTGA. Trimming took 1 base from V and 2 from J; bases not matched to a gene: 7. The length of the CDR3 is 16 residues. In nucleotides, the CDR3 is TGTGCCAGCAGCTTAAGACCGACAGGGGACCCCTACGAGCAGTACTTC. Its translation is CASSLRPTGDPYEQYF.

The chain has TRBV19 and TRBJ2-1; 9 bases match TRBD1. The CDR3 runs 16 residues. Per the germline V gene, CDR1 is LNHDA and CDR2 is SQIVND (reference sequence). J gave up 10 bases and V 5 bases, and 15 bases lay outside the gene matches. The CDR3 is CASSWGPGQGIWEQFF. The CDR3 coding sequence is TGTGCCAGTAGTTGGGGGCCGGGACAGGGTATTTGGGAGCAGTTCTTC.

CDR3 residues: CASSFGREYNEQFF. CDR3 sequence (DNA): TGTGCCAGCAGCTTCGGCCGGGAGTACAATGAGCAGTTCTTC. The chain recombines TRBV7-2 with TRBJ2-1; D may be TRBD2 (6 bases). The CDR3 covers 14 residues. Trimming stripped 3 bases from V and 4 bases from J, with 10 bases between. Germline CDR1 reads SGHTA; CDR2 reads FQGNSA.

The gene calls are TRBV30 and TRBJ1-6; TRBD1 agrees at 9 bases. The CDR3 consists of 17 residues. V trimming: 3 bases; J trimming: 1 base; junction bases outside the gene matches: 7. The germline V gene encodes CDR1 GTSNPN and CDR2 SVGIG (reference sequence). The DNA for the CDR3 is TGTGCCTGGAGCCTCGGGGACAGGGCTTCCTATAATTCACCCCTCCACTTT. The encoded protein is CAWSLGDRASYNSPLHF.

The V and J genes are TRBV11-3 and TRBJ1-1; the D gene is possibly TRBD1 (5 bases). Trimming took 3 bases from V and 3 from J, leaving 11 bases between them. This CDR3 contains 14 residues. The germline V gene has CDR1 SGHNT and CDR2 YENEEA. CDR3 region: CASSLEGLDTEAFF. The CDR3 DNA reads TGTGCCAGCAGCTTGGAGGGGTTGGACACTGAAGCTTTCTTT.